A selection of T cell receptor beta chains follows, all from one sample in a study of T cells in Graves' hyperthyroidism and ophthalmopathy. Using its own MiXCR run on the multiplex PCR reads, TCRdb lists one record per CDR3 protein. The sample consists of about 600,000 distinct CDR3 sequences, about a sixth of them appearing once. Sequencing input: blood. Every receptor here comes from a woman in her thirties or forties with Graves' ophthalmopathy. Both conserved end residues are part of each CDR3. The D gene is left open where the match is weak. The listing skips clone size in some rows; elsewhere it reads once, few, many or a size class.

cdr3_nt cdr3_aa clone_size d_call j_call v_call
TGTGCCAGCAGTGACCCGGGACTAGACACCGGGGAGCTGTTTTTT CASSDPGLDTGELFF few TRBD2 TRBJ2-2 TRBV6-4
TGCAGTGCTGACGAGGGGGCCGGAGAGACCCAGTACTTC CSADEGAGETQYF - TRBD1 TRBJ2-5 TRBV20-1
TGTGCCAGCAGCTTAGACGGACAGGTCTCTCCCTATGGCTACACCTTC CASSLDGQVSPYGYTF - TRBD1 TRBJ1-2 TRBV7-9
TGTGCCAGCAGCCTCAGGACAGGGGTGACAGATACGCAGTATTTT CASSLRTGVTDTQYF many TRBD1 TRBJ2-3 TRBV7-9
TGTGCCAGCAGGCTATCGGGGGGATCGAACACTGAAGCTTTCTTT CASRLSGGSNTEAFF many - TRBJ1-1 TRBV7-9
TGTGCCAGCAGTTCCGGACTAGCGGGATTTAGCACAGATACGCAGTATTTT CASSSGLAGFSTDTQYF - TRBD2 TRBJ2-3 TRBV6-2/TRBV6-3
TGTGCCAGCAGCTCACCGGGACAGGGTACGGAGACCCAGTACTTC CASSSPGQGTETQYF - TRBD1 TRBJ2-5 TRBV28
TGTGCCAGCAGCCCCGGGACAGGGGGCGACTATGGCTACACCTTC CASSPGTGGDYGYTF - TRBD1 TRBJ1-2 TRBV7-2
TGCGCCAGCAGCCCGGGACAGGGGGGTCTTGAGCAGTACTTC CASSPGQGGLEQYF - TRBD1 TRBJ2-7 TRBV4-1
TGCAGTGCTAGACCTCAGCGGGGGAACTCCTACGAGCAGTACTTC CSARPQRGNSYEQYF few TRBD2 TRBJ2-7 TRBV20-1
TGTGCCAGCGGCCTGAGCGGGGGGCATGCCGGCGAGCAGTTCTTC CASGLSGGHAGEQFF few TRBD2 TRBJ2-1 TRBV3-1
TGTGCCAGCAGTTTGAGGCAGGGGGCAAATGAGCAGTTCTTC CASSLRQGANEQFF many TRBD1 TRBJ2-1 TRBV12-3/TRBV12-4
TGTGCCAGCAGCGTGGGGACGGGGTGGGATACGCAGTATTTT CASSVGTGWDTQYF few - TRBJ2-3 TRBV9
TGTGCCAGCAGTTCCCTAGGTGGAGGTGAAAAACTGTTTTTT CASSSLGGGEKLFF many - TRBJ1-4 TRBV6-1
TGTGCCAGCAGTTTGCTCGATGGGGTCTCTGTGCAGTACTTC CASSLLDGVSVQYF many - TRBJ2-7 TRBV12-3/TRBV12-4
TGTGCCAGCAGCCAAATGCCAGCGGGGGGGGGTGAGCAGTTCTTC CASSQMPAGGGEQFF many TRBD2 TRBJ2-1 TRBV3-1
TGTGCCAGTACCCTACCGGACAGATCCGAAGCTTTCTTT CASTLPDRSEAFF - - TRBJ1-1 TRBV19